This TCR beta chain appears in the sequencing data of a study of blood T cell repertoires in COVID-19 (TCRdb year 2020). With respect to the entire study: Collaborator samples came from the United States, Italy and Spain and covered acute and convalescent phases of COVID-19. A de-identified subject ID, COVID-19 status, age in years and sex were almost always included in the sample metadata. The samples were drawn from the first 160 participants of the ongoing ImmuneRACE study and from 950 to 1,500 subjects provided by 6 global collaborators. The repertoires were released in a freely available public database intended as a resource for research on the immune response to SARS-CoV-2. Where available, HLA class I and class II types were taken from metadata supplied by the sample provider and were not determined by assay-based typing. The dataset comprised deeply sampled blood TCRbeta repertoires from subjects exposed to, actively infected with, or recovered from COVID-19. The prospective study material was composed of cDNA or gDNA derived from T cells, B-cell-depleted T cells, or PBMCs.

In the case of this clone: It has no known antigen specificity. No much larger clone exists at a distance of one base, and base qualities are not known.

Relative to germline, V is missing 6 bases and J is missing 1 base, with 12 bases of the junction outside any gene match. The cysteine opens and the phenylalanine closes a CDR3 of 17 amino acids. The DNA shown is the 51-base CDR3, in frame from base 1. The germline V gene specifies MDHEN as CDR1 and SYDVKM as CDR2. One collaborating source in Seattle enrolled patients while the patients were actively infected and followed the patients over time throughout the course of disease. Whole blood was collected in K2EDTA tubes by collaborating institutions according to the institutions' own protocols. Collaborator samples were shipped for TCRbeta analysis as frozen whole blood, isolated PBMCs, or DNA extracted from either sample type. Findings and caveats that apply to the study as a whole: The amount of clinical and demographic metadata varied by source and participant and was provided uncurated.

TCRbeta CDR3 regions were amplified from genomic DNA by means of the immunoSEQ Assay, a bias-controlled multiplex PCR. For the original study's pipeline: Nucleated cell counts per sample were estimated from amplification of reference gene primers within the assay. To quantify the absolute abundance of each unique TCRbeta CDR3 rearrangement, sequence reads were collapsed and filtered. Productive Simpson clonality was computed per sample as the square root of Simpson's diversity index over productive rearrangements. TCRdb obtained this table from immuneACCESS and retained in-frame rearrangements with V and J assigned. These tables miss some clones; where compared with another copy, unresolved V genes account for less than half of the shortfall, and the remainder is unexplained. The DNA gave D and trimming, while V, J and clone size come from that table. The sample yields about 48,000 clones; more than 75% were counted once. The top ten constitute less than 3% of the sample.

This receptor chain uses TRBV28 and TRBJ1-1, and TRBD1 matches 9 of the central bases. The clonotype comes from a woman at least 80 years old with COVID-19, enrolled during active disease. Sequenced sample: peripheral blood. The CDR3 reads as follows: CASRDPGTGLQNTEAFF. Read as DNA, the sequence is TGTGCCAGCAGAGACCCGGGGACAGGGCTTCAGAACACTGAAGCTTTCTTT.